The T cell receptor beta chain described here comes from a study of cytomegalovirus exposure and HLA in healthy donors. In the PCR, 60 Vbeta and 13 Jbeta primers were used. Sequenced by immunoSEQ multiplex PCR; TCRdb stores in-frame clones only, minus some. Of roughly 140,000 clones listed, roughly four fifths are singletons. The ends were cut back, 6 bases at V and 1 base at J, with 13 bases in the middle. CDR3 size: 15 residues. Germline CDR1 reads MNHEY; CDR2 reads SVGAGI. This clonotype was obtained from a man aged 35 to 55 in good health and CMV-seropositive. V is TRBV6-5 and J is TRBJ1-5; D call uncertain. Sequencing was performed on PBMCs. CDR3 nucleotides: TGTGCCAGCAGGCTTGACTTAGCGAGCAATCAGCCCCAGCATTTT. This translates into CASRLDLASNQPQHF.